Listed below are T cell receptor beta chains from one sample, sequenced in a study of response to subunit inactivated influenza vaccine. Using its own MiXCR run on the RT-PCR reads, TCRdb lists one record per CDR3 protein. This repertoire shows 550,000 to 650,000 distinct CDR3 sequences, about 11% found once; its top ten account for more than 8.5%. Specimen: PBMCs from blood, collected on the day of vaccination. All receptors derive from a man aged 50 or older who received an inactivated influenza vaccine. The CDR3 runs from the conserved cysteine through the conserved F or W. D genes are given only for firm matches. Expanded clones are given a class, and other clones once, few, many or no size at all.

>many|TRBJ1-2|TRBV29-1|-
CSVVAGVYGYTF
TGCAGCGTTGTGGCAGGGGTGTATGGCTACACCTTC
>-|TRBJ2-3|TRBV28|TRBD2
CASHRRGSGSPSTDTQYF
TGTGCCAGCCATCGGAGGGGTAGCGGGAGCCCTAGCACAGATACGCAGTATTTT
>-|TRBJ1-3|TRBV12-3/TRBV12-4|-
CASSLVKSGNTIYF
TGTGCCAGCAGTTTGGTAAAATCTGGAAACACCATATATTTT
>-|TRBJ1-2|TRBV5-1|-
CASSLDTWDGYTF
TGCGCCAGCAGCTTGGATACGTGGGACGGCTACACCTTC
>once|TRBJ2-7|TRBV28|-
CASIPGRSYEQYF
TGTGCCAGCATCCCGGGCCGCTCCTACGAGCAGTACTTC
>few|TRBJ1-6|TRBV12-3/TRBV12-4|-
CASSEGLLSANSPLHF
TGTGCCAGCAGCGAGGGGCTTTTGTCTGCTAATTCACCCCTCCACTTT
>many|TRBJ2-3|TRBV29-1|TRBD2
CSVELLAAAPSTDTQYF
TGCAGCGTTGAATTACTAGCGGCCGCTCCTAGCACAGATACGCAGTATTTT
>-|TRBJ2-1|TRBV2|TRBD1
CASSLGQGRGNEQFF
TGTGCCAGCAGCCTGGGACAGGGGCGGGGGAATGAGCAGTTCTTC
>many|TRBJ2-1|TRBV7-2|-
CASSSVSSYNEQFF
TGTGCCAGCAGTAGCGTCAGCTCCTACAATGAGCAGTTCTTC
>-|TRBJ1-1|TRBV6-1|-
CASSVTDNTEAFF
TGTGCCAGCAGTGTGACGGATAACACTGAAGCTTTCTTT
>-|TRBJ1-2|TRBV7-9|TRBD1
CASSKSGQGRYGYTF
TGTGCCAGCAGCAAAAGTGGACAGGGAAGGTATGGCTACACCTTC
>few|TRBJ2-2|TRBV14|-
CASSQILGELFF
TGTGCCAGCAGCCAAATTCTCGGGGAGCTGTTTTTT
>many|TRBJ2-7|TRBV6-1|TRBD1
CASRGQVTYEQYF
TGTGCCAGCAGAGGACAGGTGACCTACGAGCAGTACTTC
>-|TRBJ1-3|TRBV6-1|-
CASTTDSGNTIYF
TGTGCCAGTACGACGGACTCTGGAAACACCATATATTTT
>many|TRBJ2-3|TRBV12-3/TRBV12-4|TRBD1
CASNSRGRTGQNTQYF
TGTGCCAGCAACTCTAGGGGTAGGACAGGGCAAAATACGCAGTATTTT
>-|TRBJ2-1|TRBV28|TRBD2
CAMAGAGGPRNEQFF
TGTGCCATGGCGGGAGCGGGGGGGCCAAGGAATGAGCAGTTCTTC
>few|TRBJ2-7|TRBV6-1|TRBD1
CASRGTDRGDLYEQYF
TGTGCCAGCAGAGGGACAGATCGTGGCGATCTTTACGAGCAGTACTTC
>many|TRBJ2-1|TRBV29-1|-
CSVEDLGGDNEQFF
TGCAGCGTTGAAGATCTTGGCGGGGACAATGAGCAGTTCTTC
>-|TRBJ2-3|TRBV24-1|TRBD2
CATGANLAGDTQYF
TGTGCCACCGGCGCGAATCTAGCGGGAGATACGCAGTATTTT
>few|TRBJ1-2|TRBV28|-
CASQQGTTFKGYTF
TGTGCCAGCCAACAGGGAACCACCTTTAAGGGCTACACCTTC
>many|TRBJ1-6|TRBV5-1|TRBD1
CASSLGPGQDNSPLHF
TGCGCCAGCAGCTTGGGACCCGGACAGGATAATTCACCCCTCCACTTT
>-|TRBJ2-1|TRBV24-1|TRBD2
CATSDSSGRSYNEQFF
TGTGCCACCAGTGACAGTAGCGGGAGAAGCTACAATGAGCAGTTCTTC
>-|TRBJ2-2|TRBV6-2/TRBV6-3|TRBD1
CASNYFPGQGNTGELFF
TGTGCCAGCAACTATTTTCCGGGACAGGGGAACACCGGGGAGCTGTTTTTT
>few|TRBJ2-7|TRBV27|-
CASSLVHSYEQYF
TGTGCCAGCAGTTTAGTACACAGCTACGAGCAGTACTTC
>many|TRBJ2-1|TRBV15|-
CATSRDKNNEQFF
TGTGCCACCAGCAGAGATAAAAACAATGAGCAGTTCTTC
>many|TRBJ2-2|TRBV4-3|-
CASSQILGTGELFF
TGCGCCAGCAGCCAAATCTTGGGCACCGGGGAGCTGTTTTTT
>many|TRBJ2-7|TRBV7-2|TRBD2
CASTIGLAGTYEQYF
TGTGCCAGCACAATCGGACTAGCGGGGACCTACGAGCAGTACTTC
>few|TRBJ1-6|TRBV30|-
CAWTVWGRTNSPLHF
TGTGCCTGGACCGTTTGGGGACGGACTAATTCACCCCTCCACTTT
>-|TRBJ1-5|TRBV20-1|-
CSARDLRAPGGPQHF
TGCAGTGCTAGAGATCTGAGGGCCCCGGGGGGGCCCCAGCATTTT
>-|TRBJ2-3|TRBV5-1|TRBD2
CASSSGLAGGPSDTQYF
TGCGCCAGCAGCTCGGGACTAGCGGGAGGGCCCTCAGATACGCAGTATTTT
>-|TRBJ2-5|TRBV4-3|TRBD1
CASSQVAGTAQETQYF
TGCGCCAGCAGCCAAGTCGCCGGGACAGCACAAGAGACCCAGTACTTC
>many|TRBJ2-7|TRBV10-3|-
CAISESLGFPYEQYF
TGTGCCATCAGTGAGTCTCTGGGGTTTCCCTACGAGCAGTACTTC
>few|TRBJ2-3|TRBV28|-
CASSVPYTDTQYF
TGTGCCAGCAGTGTACCGTACACAGATACGCAGTATTTT
>many|TRBJ2-1|TRBV4-2|-
CASSQDVEQFF
TGTGCCAGCAGCCAAGATGTTGAGCAGTTCTTC
>few|TRBJ2-4|TRBV29-1|-
CSVGSRVMDIQYF
TGCAGCGTTGGATCCAGGGTTATGGACATTCAGTACTTC
>few|TRBJ1-2|TRBV18|-
CASSHGDYGYTF
TGTGCCAGCTCACACGGGGACTATGGCTACACCTTC
>-|TRBJ2-4|TRBV18|-
CASSPAGPALAKNIQYF
TGTGCCAGCTCACCGGCGGGACCAGCTCTAGCCAAAAACATTCAGTACTTC
>few|TRBJ2-7|TRBV2|-
CASRGGPNYEQYF
TGTGCCAGCAGAGGCGGACCGAACTACGAGCAGTACTTC
>-|TRBJ1-2|TRBV5-1|-
CASSAHGSNYGYTF
TGCGCCAGCAGCGCTCACGGTTCTAACTATGGCTACACCTTC
>-|TRBJ2-2|TRBV12-3/TRBV12-4|-
CASRRSENTGELFF
TGTGCCAGCAGACGTAGCGAGAACACCGGGGAGCTGTTTTTT
>few|TRBJ2-2|TRBV6-2/TRBV6-3|-
CASSYRTVPGELFF
TGTGCCAGCAGCTATAGGACAGTTCCCGGGGAGCTGTTTTTT